The TCR beta chain under discussion was sequenced for a study of blood T cell repertoires in COVID-19. Study as a whole: From T cells, B-cell-depleted T cells, or PBMCs came the material, which was cDNA or gDNA.

Profiling relied on immunoSEQ multiplex PCR, and the TCRdb table lists in-frame clones only, not all of them. The sample shows 150,000 to 200,000 clones, over 70% of them seen only once. CDR1 and CDR2 from the germline V gene are MNHEY and SVGEGT. CDR3 length: 16 residues. V lost 0 bases, J lost 2 bases, and 3 bases stayed unmatched. Sequenced input: peripheral blood. V is TRBV6-2 or TRBV6-3 and J is TRBJ2-1, with 8 bases fitting TRBD2. This receptor was identified in a woman of 80 years or more with active or convalescent COVID-19. The DNA of the CDR3 is TGTGCCAGCAGTTACTCGTCGGGGGGGACCTACAATGAGCAGTTCTTC. As protein: CASSYSSGGTYNEQFF.